This T cell receptor beta chain derives from a study of identical twins. Findings and caveats of the study: Within cord blood, abundant beta clonotypes carried fewer insertions, but memory repertoires showed no such trend. Weaker excess twin sharing was observed in beta out-of-frame sequences.

A template switching step contributed a universal primer site, while unique molecular identifiers were present in the cDNA. TCRdb independently ran MiXCR on the 5' RACE reads; one entry per CDR3 protein. Of 200,000 to 250,000 distinct CDR3 sequences in the sample, approximately 6.8% were seen once. Germline CDR1 is DFQATT and CDR2 is SNEGSKA (reference sequence). There are 13 residues in the CDR3. V lost 3 bases, J lost 3 bases, and 12 bases lay in between. This clonotype appeared many times. The antigen is unknown. The data were also submitted as part of a second study, on yellow fever vaccine responses in identical twins.

What was sequenced was CD8+ T cells sorted from blood. This sequence originates from a woman younger than 30 in good health. The chain is built from TRBV20-1 and TRBJ2-7, with D possibly called TRBD1 or TRBD2 (5 bases each). In nucleotides, the CDR3 is TGCAGTGCTAGGGGGACGGCCGACTACGAGCAGTACTTC. Amino acids: CSARGTADYEQYF.